The 4 T cell receptor beta chains given below trace back to one sample, sequenced in a study of shared clonotypes between healthy human individuals. The protocol was immunoSEQ multiplex PCR, while the TCRdb copy is restricted to in-frame clones and leaves out a portion. The sample has 2 million to 2.5 million clones; 85% to 95% are singletons. The sample taken for sequencing was naive CD4+ T cells from PBMCs. The subset is: CD45RA+ positively selected. All receptors derive from a man aged 18 to 35 in good health. Some clones in this sample may be carry-over from other donors' samples.

The chain carries TRBV4-3 and TRBJ2-7; no firm D call. The germline CDR1 and CDR2 sequences are LGHNA and YSLEER. V was trimmed by 0 bases and J by 4 bases, leaving 10 bases between them. The CDR3 sequence is 14 residues long. The CDR3 DNA follows: TGCGCCAGCAGCCAAGATCTAAGCACATACGAGCAGTACTTC. It is translated as CASSQDLSTYEQYF.

The gene calls are TRBV9 and TRBJ1-3, with a weak D call TRBD1 (5 bases). CDR3 size: 17 residues. The germline V gene has CDR1 SGDLS and CDR2 YYNGEE. With 0 bases removed from V and 1 base from J, the gap between germline ends came to 14 bases. The DNA for the CDR3 is TGTGCCAGCAGCGTAGCGGGCTCAGGGTGGTCTGGAAACACCATATATTTT. This encodes CASSVAGSGWSGNTIYF.

This chain connects TRBV2 to TRBJ1-3; the match to TRBD1 covers 9 bases. Looked up from germline, CDR1 is SNHLY and CDR2 is FYNNEI. The CDR3 is 15 amino acids. Unmatched junction bases numbered 4, after V lost 3 bases and J lost 4 bases. The CDR3 here is CASSDQQGAGNTIYF. The CDR3 bases are TGTGCCAGCAGTGACCAACAGGGGGCCGGAAACACCATATATTTT.

This chain links TRBV7-2 with TRBJ2-1, with D possibly called TRBD1 or TRBD2 (7 bases each). CDR1 is SGHTA, CDR2 FQGNSA, per germline. This CDR3 spans 15 amino acids. V was trimmed by 5 bases and J by 4 bases, leaving 15 bases between them. The CDR3 nucleotides read TGTGCCAGCAGCCCGCAGGGGGGGCCTTACAATGAGCAGTTCTTC. Translation gives CASSPQGGPYNEQFF.